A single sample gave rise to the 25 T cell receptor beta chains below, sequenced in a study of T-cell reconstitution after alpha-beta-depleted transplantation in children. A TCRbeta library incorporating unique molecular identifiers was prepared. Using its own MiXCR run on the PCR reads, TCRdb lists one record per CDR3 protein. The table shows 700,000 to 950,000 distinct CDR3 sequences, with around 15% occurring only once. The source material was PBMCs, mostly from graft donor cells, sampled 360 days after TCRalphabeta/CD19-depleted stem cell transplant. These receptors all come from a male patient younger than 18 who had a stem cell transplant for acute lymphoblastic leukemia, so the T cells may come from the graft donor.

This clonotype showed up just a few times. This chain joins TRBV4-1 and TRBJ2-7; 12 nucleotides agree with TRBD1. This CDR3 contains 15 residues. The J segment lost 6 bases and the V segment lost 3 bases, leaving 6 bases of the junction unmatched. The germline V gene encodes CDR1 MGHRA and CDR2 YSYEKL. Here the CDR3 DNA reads TGCGCCAGCAGCCACCCGGGACAGGGGGCTCTCGAGCAGTACTTC. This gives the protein CASSHPGQGALEQYF.

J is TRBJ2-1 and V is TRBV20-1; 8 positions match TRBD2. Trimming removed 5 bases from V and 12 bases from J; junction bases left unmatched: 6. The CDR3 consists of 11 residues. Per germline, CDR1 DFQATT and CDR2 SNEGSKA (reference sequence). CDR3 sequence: CSAQREYWQFF. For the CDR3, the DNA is TGCAGTGCTCAGCGGGAGTACTGGCAGTTCTTC.

CDR3 residues: CASSYVRLTDTQYF. The CDR3 region has the DNA TGTGCCAGCAGTTACGTGAGACTCACAGATACGCAGTATTTT. The chain couples TRBV6-5 to TRBJ2-3; D is ambiguous. The CDR3 runs to 14 residues. Germline-derived CDR1 and CDR2 are MNHEY and SVGAGI. With 2 bases removed from V and 2 bases from J, the gap between germline ends came to 8 bases.

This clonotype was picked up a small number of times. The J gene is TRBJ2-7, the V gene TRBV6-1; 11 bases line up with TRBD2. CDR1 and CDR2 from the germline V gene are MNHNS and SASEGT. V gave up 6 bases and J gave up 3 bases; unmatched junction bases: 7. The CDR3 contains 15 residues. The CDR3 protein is CASRWGLAARYEQYF. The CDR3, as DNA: TGTGCCAGCAGATGGGGACTAGCGGCACGCTACGAGCAGTACTTC.

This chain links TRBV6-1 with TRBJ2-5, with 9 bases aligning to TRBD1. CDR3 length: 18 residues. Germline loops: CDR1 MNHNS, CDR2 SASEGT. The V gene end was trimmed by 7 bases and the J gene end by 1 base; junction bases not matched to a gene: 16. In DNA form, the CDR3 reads TGTGCCAGCAAAGGTGCGGGACAGGGTTTGTCAGTCCAAGAGACCCAGTACTTC. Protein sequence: CASKGAGQGLSVQETQYF.

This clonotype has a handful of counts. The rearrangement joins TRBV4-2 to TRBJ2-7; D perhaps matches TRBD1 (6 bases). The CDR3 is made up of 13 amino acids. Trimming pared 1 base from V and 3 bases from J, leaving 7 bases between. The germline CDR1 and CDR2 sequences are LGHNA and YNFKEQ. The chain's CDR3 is CASSQGGHYEQYF. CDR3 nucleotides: TGTGCCAGCAGCCAAGGGGGGCACTACGAGCAGTACTTC.

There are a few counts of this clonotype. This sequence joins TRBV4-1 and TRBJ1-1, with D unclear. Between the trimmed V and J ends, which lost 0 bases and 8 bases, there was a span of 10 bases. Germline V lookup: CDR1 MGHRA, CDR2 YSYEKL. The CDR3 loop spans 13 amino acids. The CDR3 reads CASSQDGTVEAFF. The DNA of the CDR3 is TGCGCCAGCAGCCAAGATGGAACGGTCGAAGCTTTCTTT.

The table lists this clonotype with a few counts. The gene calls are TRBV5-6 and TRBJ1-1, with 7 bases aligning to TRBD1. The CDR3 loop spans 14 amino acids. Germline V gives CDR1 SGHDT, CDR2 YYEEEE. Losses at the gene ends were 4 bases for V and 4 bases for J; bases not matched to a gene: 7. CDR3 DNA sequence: TGTGCCAGCAGCCCAACAGGGGCGGGCACTGAAGCTTTCTTT. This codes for CASSPTGAGTEAFF.

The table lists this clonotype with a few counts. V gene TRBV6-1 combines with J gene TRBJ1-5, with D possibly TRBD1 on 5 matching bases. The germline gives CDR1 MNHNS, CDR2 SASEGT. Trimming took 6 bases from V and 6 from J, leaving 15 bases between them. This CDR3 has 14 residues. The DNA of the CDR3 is TGTGCCAGCAGACTTACGGGGGGGAGTCAGCCCCAGCATTTT. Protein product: CASRLTGGSQPQHF.

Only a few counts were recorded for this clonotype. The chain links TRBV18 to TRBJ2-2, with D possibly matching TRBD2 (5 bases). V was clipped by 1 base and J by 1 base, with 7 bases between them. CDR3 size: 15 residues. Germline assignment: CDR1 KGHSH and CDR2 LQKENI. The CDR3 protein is CASSPQAVNTGELFF. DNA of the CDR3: TGTGCCAGCTCACCACAAGCGGTGAACACCGGGGAGCTGTTTTTT.

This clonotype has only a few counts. The CDR3 protein is CASSFPKGTGYNEQFF. The CDR3 DNA is TGTGCCAGCAGTTTCCCAAAGGGGACAGGATACAATGAGCAGTTCTTC. This sequence joins TRBV12-3 or TRBV12-4 and TRBJ2-1; TRBD1 agrees at 8 bases. Trimming removed 3 bases from V and 4 bases from J; junction bases left unmatched: 8. The CDR3 extends over 16 amino acids.

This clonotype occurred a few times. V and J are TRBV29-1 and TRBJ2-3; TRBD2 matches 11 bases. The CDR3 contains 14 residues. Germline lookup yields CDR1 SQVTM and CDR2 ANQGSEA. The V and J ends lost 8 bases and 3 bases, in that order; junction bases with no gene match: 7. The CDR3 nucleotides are TGCAGCTTTGTAACTAGCGGGAGAACAGATACGCAGTATTTT. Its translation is CSFVTSGRTDTQYF.

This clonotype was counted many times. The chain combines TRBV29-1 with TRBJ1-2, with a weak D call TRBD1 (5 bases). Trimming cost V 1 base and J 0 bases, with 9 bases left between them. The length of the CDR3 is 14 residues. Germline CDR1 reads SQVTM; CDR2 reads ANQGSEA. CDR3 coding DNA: TGCAGCGTTGAAGGGCCAGGGACTAACTATGGCTACACCTTC. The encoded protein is CSVEGPGTNYGYTF.

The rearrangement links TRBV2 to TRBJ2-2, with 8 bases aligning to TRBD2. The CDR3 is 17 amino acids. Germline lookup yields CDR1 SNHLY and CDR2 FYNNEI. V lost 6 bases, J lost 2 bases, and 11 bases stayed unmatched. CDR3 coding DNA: TGTGCCAGCAGGACCCGAAGCGGGAGATTAAACACCGGGGAGCTGTTTTTT. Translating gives CASRTRSGRLNTGELFF.

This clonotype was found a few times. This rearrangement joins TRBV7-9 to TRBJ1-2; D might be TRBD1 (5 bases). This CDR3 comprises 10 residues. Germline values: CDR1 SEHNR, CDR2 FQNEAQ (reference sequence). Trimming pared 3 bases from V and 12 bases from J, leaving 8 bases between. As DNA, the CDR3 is TGTGCCAGCAGCTTGAGCAGGGACACCTTC. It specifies CASSLSRDTF.

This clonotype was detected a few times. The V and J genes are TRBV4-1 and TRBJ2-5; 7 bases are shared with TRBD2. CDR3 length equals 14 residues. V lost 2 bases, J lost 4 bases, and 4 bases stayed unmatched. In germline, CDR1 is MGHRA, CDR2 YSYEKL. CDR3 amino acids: CASSQTGLIETQYF. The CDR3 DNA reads TGCGCCAGCAGCCAAACGGGACTAATAGAGACCCAGTACTTC.

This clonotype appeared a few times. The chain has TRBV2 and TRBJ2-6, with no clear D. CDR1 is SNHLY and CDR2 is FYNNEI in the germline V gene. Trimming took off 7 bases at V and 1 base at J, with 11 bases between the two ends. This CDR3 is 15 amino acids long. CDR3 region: CASKRRASGANVLTF. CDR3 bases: TGTGCCAGCAAGAGAAGGGCGTCTGGGGCCAACGTCCTGACTTTC.

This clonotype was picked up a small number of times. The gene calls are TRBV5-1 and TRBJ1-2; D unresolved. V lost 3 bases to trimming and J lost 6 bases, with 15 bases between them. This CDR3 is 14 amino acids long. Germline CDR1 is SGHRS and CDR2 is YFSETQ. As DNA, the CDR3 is TGCGCCAGCAGCTATGACACAGCACGGAATGGCTACACCTTC. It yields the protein CASSYDTARNGYTF.

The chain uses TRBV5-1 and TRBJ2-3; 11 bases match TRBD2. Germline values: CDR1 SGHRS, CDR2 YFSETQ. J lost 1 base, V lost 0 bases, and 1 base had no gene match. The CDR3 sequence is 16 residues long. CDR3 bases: TGCGCCAGCAGCTTGGATAGCGGGAGGGGCACAGATACGCAGTATTTT. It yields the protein CASSLDSGRGTDTQYF.

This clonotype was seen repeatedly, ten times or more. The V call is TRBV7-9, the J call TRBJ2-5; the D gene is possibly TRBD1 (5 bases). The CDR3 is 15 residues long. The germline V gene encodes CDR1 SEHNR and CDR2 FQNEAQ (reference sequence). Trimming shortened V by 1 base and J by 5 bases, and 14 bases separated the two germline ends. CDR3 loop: CASSLGPARAETQYF. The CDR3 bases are TGTGCCAGCAGCTTAGGTCCGGCCAGGGCGGAGACCCAGTACTTC.

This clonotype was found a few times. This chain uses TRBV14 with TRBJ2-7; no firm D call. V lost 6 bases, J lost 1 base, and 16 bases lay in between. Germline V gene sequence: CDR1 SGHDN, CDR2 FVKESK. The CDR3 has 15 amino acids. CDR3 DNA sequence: TGTGCCAGCAGTTTATATTCACGGCTTTCCTACGAGCAGTACTTC. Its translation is CASSLYSRLSYEQYF.

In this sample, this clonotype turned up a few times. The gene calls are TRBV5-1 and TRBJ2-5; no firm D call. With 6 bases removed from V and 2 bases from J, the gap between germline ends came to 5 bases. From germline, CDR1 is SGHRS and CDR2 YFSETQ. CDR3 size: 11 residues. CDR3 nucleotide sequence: TGCGCCAGCATAGGGCAAGAGACCCAGTACTTC. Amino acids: CASIGQETQYF.

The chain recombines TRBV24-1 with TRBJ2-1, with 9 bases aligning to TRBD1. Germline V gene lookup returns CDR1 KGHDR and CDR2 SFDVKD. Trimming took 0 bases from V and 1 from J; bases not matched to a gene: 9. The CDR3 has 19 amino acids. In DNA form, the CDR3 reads TGTGCCACCAGTGATTTGAGGGGACAGGGAATTAATTCCTACAATGAGCAGTTCTTC. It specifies CATSDLRGQGINSYNEQFF.

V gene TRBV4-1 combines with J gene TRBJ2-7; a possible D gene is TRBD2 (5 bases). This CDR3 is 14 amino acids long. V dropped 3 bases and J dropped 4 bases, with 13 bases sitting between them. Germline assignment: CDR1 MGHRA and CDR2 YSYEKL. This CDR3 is CASSHQKRGYEQYF. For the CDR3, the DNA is TGCGCCAGCAGCCATCAAAAACGGGGTTACGAGCAGTACTTC.

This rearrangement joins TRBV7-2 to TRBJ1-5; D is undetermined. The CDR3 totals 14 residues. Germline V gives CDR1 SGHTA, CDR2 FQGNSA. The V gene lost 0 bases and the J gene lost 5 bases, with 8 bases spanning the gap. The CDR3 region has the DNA TGTGCCAGCAGCTTAGCGGACGGTGATCAGCCCCAGCATTTT. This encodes CASSLADGDQPQHF.